The 16 T cell receptor beta chains below come from one sample, sequenced in a study of blood T cells in healthy people across ages. PCR was performed a second time for about 7 to 11 cycles using a sample-barcoded 5' primer and a J-beta primer mix. TCRdb used MiXCR to reprocess the 5' RACE reads, holding one entry per CDR3 protein. The sample has about 1.6 million distinct CDR3 sequences, roughly a third seen once. Sequencing was carried out using blood. The receptors here all came from a woman aged 25 to 39 in good health.

A remark on this clonotype: At one end, the junction sequence differs from germline, possibly due to a read error. The chain's CDR3 is CAISRAGLPTYEQYF. The CDR3 nucleotides read TGTGCCATCAGCAGAGCCGGACTACCCACCTACGAGCAGTACTTC. The J gene is TRBJ2-5, the V gene TRBV15; TRBD2 is a possible D gene (6 bases). With the DNA end fitting TRBJ2-7 better, the J assignment may be wrong. From germline, CDR1 is LNHNV and CDR2 YYDKDF (reference sequence). The length of the CDR3 is 15 residues.

There are a few counts of this clonotype. The junction differs from germline at one of its ends, possibly a read error. The genes are TRBV27 and TRBJ1-4, with D tentatively TRBD1 (5 bases). From germline, CDR1 is MNHEY and CDR2 SMNVEV (reference sequence). The CDR3 runs 15 residues. This CDR3 reads CASSFRGVGNEKLFF. As DNA, the CDR3 is TGTGCTAGCAGTTTTAGAGGGGTTGGGAATGAAAAACTGTTTTTT. Full variable domain (missing parts from reference TRBV27 and TRBJ1-4): EAQVTQNPRYLITVTGKKLTVTCSQNMNHEYMSWYRQDPGLGLRQIYYSMNVEVTDKGDVPEGYKVSRKEKRNFPLILESPSPNQTSLYFCASSFRGVGNEKLFFGSGTQLSVL.

The genes are TRBV27 and TRBJ2-5; TRBD2 matches at 10 bases. Germline V gene sequence: CDR1 MNHEY, CDR2 SMNVEV (reference sequence). Germline trimming cut 5 bases from V and 2 bases from J; bases unmatched to any gene: 8. This CDR3 comprises 16 residues. The CDR3 is CASSPWTSGKQETQYF. The CDR3 DNA reads TGTGCCAGCAGTCCCTGGACTAGCGGAAAACAAGAGACCCAGTACTTC.

This clonotype was recorded a few times. V usage is TRBV6-2 or TRBV6-3 and J usage is TRBJ2-1; D not certain. The germline V gene has CDR1 MNHEY and CDR2 SVGEGT. V was clipped by 7 bases and J by 10 bases, with 20 bases between them. The CDR3 contains 14 residues. The CDR3 loop reads CASNRRASGNEQFF. CDR3 DNA: TGTGCCAGCAACCGCCGAGCTAGTGGTAACGAGCAGTTCTTC.

V usage is TRBV24-1 and J usage is TRBJ2-3; D unresolved. V was trimmed by 0 bases and J by 6 bases, leaving 9 bases between them. CDR1 is KGHDR, CDR2 SFDVKD, per germline. This CDR3 contains 14 residues. DNA for the CDR3: TGTGCCACCAGTGATTTGTCCCCGGGCGATACGCAGTATTTT. This sequence encodes CATSDLSPGDTQYF.

This clonotype showed up just a few times. V usage is TRBV20-1 and J usage is TRBJ2-7, with TRBD2 matching over 9 bases. The CDR3 contains 14 residues. V lost 5 bases and J lost 0; bases outside the gene matches: 5. Germline V gene sequence: CDR1 DFQATT, CDR2 SNEGSKA (reference sequence). CDR3 coding DNA: TGCAGTGCTCACCTTAGCGGGAGCTCCTACGAGCAGTACTTC. It specifies CSAHLSGSSYEQYF.

This clonotype has just a few counts. V gene TRBV20-1 combines with J gene TRBJ2-1; the match to TRBD2 covers 10 bases. Germline-derived CDR1 and CDR2 are DFQATT and SNEGSKA (reference sequence). CDR3 length equals 16 residues. Trimming at V came to 3 bases and at J to 4 bases, leaving 9 bases not matched to a gene. This chain's CDR3 is CSASPASGRVYNEQFF. The CDR3 coding sequence is TGCAGTGCTAGTCCTGCTAGCGGGAGAGTATACAATGAGCAGTTCTTC.

The V call is TRBV2, the J call TRBJ1-1; 9 positions agree with TRBD1. The germline CDR1 and CDR2 sequences are SNHLY and FYNNEI. The junction had 3 bases not matched to a gene; V was cut back by 6 bases and J by 10 bases. The CDR3 sequence is 11 residues long. The CDR3 sequence: CASSPGQGAFF. DNA for the CDR3: TGTGCCAGCAGCCCGGGACAGGGAGCTTTCTTT.

This clonotype was seen a few times. The J gene is TRBJ2-5, the V gene TRBV20-1; 13 bases match TRBD2. TRBJ2-7 matches the DNA end more closely, so the J call is doubtful. The CDR3 runs 16 residues. The germline V gene encodes CDR1 DFQATT and CDR2 SNEGSKA (reference sequence). The CDR3, as DNA: TGCAGTGCCTACCGCGGACTAGCGGGAGTGGGTTACGAGCAGTACTTC. This encodes CSAYRGLAGVGYEQYF.

This clonotype was seen a handful of times. The chain joins TRBV12-3 or TRBV12-4 to TRBJ2-3, with 7 bases fitting TRBD1. The CDR3 has 15 amino acids. Germline trimming cut 6 bases from V and 0 bases from J; bases unmatched to any gene: 6. CDR3 residues: CASSNTGQSTDTQYF. DNA of the CDR3: TGTGCCAGCAGCAATACGGGACAGAGCACAGATACGCAGTATTTT.

J is TRBJ2-3 and V is TRBV9; 7 bases match TRBD2. The CDR3 loop spans 15 amino acids. Losses at the gene ends were 0 bases for V and 6 bases for J; bases not matched to a gene: 7. Per germline, CDR1 SGDLS and CDR2 YYNGEE. CDR3 sequence: CASSVVVGGTDTQYF. For the CDR3, the DNA is TGTGCCAGCAGCGTAGTGGTGGGAGGGACGGATACGCAGTATTTT.

V and J are TRBV20-1 and TRBJ1-1, with a weak D call TRBD1 (5 bases). Germline V gene data show CDR1 as DFQATT and CDR2 as SNEGSKA (reference sequence). This CDR3 is 15 amino acids long. Trimming removed 5 bases from V and 0 bases from J, with 16 bases in between. CDR3 loop: CSAGAVGEMNTEAFF. For the CDR3, the DNA is TGCAGTGCTGGGGCGGTCGGCGAAATGAACACTGAAGCTTTCTTT.

This clonotype was observed a few times. This may be a read error: a much more frequent sequence differs by one nucleotide. The rearrangement uses TRBV25-1 and TRBJ2-6; TRBD1 matches 11 bases. The CDR3 has 18 residues. The germline gives CDR1 MGHDK, CDR2 SYGVNS. CDR3 nucleotides: TGTGCCAGCAGTGGCCGGGACAGGGGGTTCTCTGGGGCCAACGTCCGGACTTTC. Protein: CASSGRDRGFSGANVRTF.

The chain links TRBV6-2 or TRBV6-3 to TRBJ2-3; maybe TRBD2 (5 bases). This CDR3 has 13 residues. Germline V gives CDR1 MNHEY, CDR2 SVGEGT. V was cut by 6 bases and J by 4 bases, with 11 bases left in between. This CDR3 is CASRLDSADTQYF. CDR3 in DNA: TGTGCCAGCAGACTGGACTCAGCAGATACGCAGTATTTT.

This chain links TRBV7-6 with TRBJ2-7, with a weak D call TRBD1 (5 bases). The germline V gene encodes CDR1 SGHVS and CDR2 FNYEAQ. There are 14 residues in the CDR3. V dropped 4 bases and J dropped 4 bases, with 14 bases sitting between them. This CDR3 is CASSYDRVGYEQYF. CDR3 sequence (DNA): TGTGCCAGCAGCTACGACAGAGTGGGTTACGAGCAGTACTTC.

The table lists this clonotype with many counts. This chain joins TRBV29-1 and TRBJ2-1; 8 bases match TRBD2. This CDR3 comprises 15 residues. The V gene end was trimmed by 4 bases and the J gene end by 3 bases; junction bases not matched to a gene: 8. Germline V CDR1 and CDR2: SQVTM, ANQGSEA. The DNA for the CDR3 is TGCAGCGTTGTTAGTCCTAGCGGGTACTACAATGAGCAGTTCTTC. Residues: CSVVSPSGYYNEQFF.